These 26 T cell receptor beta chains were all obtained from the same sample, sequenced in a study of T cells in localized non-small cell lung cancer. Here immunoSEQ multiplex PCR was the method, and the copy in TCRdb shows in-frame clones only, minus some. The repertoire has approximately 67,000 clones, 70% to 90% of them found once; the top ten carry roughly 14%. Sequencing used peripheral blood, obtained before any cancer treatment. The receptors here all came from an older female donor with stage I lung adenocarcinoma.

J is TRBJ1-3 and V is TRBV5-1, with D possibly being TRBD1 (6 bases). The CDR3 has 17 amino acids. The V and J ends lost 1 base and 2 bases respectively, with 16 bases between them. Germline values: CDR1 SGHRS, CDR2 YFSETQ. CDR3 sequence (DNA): TGCGCCAGCAGCTTGCTTAGTGGGACACTGCCTGGAAACACCATATATTTT. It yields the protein CASSLLSGTLPGNTIYF.

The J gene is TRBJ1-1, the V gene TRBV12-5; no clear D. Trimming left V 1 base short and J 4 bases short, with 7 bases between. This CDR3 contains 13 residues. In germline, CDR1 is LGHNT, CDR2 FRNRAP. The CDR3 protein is CASGLGAPTEAFF. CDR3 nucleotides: TGTGCTAGTGGTTTGGGGGCACCCACTGAAGCTTTCTTT.

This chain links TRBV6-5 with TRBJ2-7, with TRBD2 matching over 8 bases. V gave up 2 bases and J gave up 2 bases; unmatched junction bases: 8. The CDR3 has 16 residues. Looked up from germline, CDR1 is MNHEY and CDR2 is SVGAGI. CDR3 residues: CASSYASGGSPYEQYF. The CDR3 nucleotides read TGTGCCAGCAGTTACGCGAGCGGGGGATCACCCTACGAGCAGTACTTC.

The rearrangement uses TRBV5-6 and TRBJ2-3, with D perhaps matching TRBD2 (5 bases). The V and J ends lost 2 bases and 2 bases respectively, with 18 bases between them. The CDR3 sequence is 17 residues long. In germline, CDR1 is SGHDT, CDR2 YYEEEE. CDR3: CASSFLMSGDHTDTQYF. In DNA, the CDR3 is TGTGCCAGCAGCTTTCTAATGAGCGGAGACCACACAGATACGCAGTATTTT.

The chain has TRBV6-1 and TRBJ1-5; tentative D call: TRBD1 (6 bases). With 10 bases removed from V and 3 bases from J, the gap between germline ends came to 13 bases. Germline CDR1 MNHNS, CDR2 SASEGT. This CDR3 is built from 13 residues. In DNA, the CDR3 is TGTGCCATAGAGGACAGACTCAATCAGCCCCAGCATTTT. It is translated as CAIEDRLNQPQHF.

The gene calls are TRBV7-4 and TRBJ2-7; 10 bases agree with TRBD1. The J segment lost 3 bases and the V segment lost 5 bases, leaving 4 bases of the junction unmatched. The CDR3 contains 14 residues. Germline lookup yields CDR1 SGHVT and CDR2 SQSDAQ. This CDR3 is CASSLGTGVYEQYF. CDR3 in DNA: TGTGCCAGCAGCCTAGGGACAGGGGTCTACGAGCAGTACTTC.

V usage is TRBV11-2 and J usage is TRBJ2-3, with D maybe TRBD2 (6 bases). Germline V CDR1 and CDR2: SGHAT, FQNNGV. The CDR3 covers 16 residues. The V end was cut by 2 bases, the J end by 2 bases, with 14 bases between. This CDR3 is CASSLTAGYPTDTQYF. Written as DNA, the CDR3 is TGTGCCAGCAGCTTAACCGCGGGATACCCCACAGATACGCAGTATTTT.

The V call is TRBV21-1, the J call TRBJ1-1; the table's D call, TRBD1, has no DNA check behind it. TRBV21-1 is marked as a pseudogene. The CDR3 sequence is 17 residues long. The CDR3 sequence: CASSKEVKGARYAEAFF. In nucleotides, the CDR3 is TGTGCCAGCAGCAAAGAGGTAAAGGGGGCCCGCTACGCTGAAGCTTTCTTT.

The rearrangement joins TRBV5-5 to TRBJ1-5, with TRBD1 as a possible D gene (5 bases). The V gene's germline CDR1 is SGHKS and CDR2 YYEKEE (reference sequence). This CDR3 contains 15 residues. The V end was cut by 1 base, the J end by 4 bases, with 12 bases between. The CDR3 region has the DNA TGTGCCAGCAGCTTGTTCGGACAAGAGAATCAGCCCCAGCATTTT. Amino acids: CASSLFGQENQPQHF.

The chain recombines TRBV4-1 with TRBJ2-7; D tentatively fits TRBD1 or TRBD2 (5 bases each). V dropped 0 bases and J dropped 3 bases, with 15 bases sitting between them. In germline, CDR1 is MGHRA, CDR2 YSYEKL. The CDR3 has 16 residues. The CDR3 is CASSQDRDGAFYEQYF. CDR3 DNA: TGCGCCAGCAGCCAAGACCGGGACGGAGCGTTCTACGAGCAGTACTTC.

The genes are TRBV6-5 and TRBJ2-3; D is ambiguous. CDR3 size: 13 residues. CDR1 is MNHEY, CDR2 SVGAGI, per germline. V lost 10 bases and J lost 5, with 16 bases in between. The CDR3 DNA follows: TGTGCCACCCGGGTGGCGGTGATAGATACGCAGTATTTT. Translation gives CATRVAVIDTQYF.

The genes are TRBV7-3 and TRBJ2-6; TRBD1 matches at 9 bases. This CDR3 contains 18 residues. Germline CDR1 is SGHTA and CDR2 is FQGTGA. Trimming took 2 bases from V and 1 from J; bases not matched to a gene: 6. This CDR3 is CASSLFGDRVSGANVLTF. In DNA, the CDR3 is TGTGCCAGCAGCTTATTTGGGGACAGGGTGTCTGGGGCCAACGTCCTGACTTTC.

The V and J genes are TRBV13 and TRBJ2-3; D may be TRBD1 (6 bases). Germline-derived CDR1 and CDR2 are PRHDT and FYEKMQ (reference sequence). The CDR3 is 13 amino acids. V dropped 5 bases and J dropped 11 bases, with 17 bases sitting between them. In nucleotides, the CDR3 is TGTGCCAGCAGCGTCGGACAGACGAAGGGGCAGTATTTT. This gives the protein CASSVGQTKGQYF.

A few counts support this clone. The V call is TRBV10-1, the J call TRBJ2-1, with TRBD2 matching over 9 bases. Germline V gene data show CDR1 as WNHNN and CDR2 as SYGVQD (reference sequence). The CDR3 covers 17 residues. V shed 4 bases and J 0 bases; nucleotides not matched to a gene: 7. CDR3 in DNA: TGCGCCAGCAGTGGAGCGGGAGGCCTAAGCTCCTACAATGAGCAGTTCTTC. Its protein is CASSGAGGLSSYNEQFF.

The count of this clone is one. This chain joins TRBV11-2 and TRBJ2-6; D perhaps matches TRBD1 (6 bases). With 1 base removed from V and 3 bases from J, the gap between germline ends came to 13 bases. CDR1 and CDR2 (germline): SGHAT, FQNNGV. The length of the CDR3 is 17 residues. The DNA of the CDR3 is TGTGCCAGCAGCTTAGTAGTAGGGGGTGGTGGGGCCAACGTCCTGACTTTC. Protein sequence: CASSLVVGGGGANVLTF.

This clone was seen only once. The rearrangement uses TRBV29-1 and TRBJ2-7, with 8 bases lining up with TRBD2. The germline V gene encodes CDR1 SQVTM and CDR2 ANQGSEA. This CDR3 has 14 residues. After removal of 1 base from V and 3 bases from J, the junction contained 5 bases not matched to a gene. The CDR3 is CSVEVVSGDYEQYF. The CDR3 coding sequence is TGCAGCGTTGAAGTAGTTAGCGGGGACTACGAGCAGTACTTC.

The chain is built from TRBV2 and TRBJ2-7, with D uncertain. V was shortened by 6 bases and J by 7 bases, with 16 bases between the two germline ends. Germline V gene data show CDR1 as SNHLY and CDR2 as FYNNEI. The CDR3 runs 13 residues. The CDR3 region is CASRSRALLEQYF. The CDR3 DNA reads TGTGCCAGCAGATCCCGGGCCCTCCTTGAGCAGTACTTC.

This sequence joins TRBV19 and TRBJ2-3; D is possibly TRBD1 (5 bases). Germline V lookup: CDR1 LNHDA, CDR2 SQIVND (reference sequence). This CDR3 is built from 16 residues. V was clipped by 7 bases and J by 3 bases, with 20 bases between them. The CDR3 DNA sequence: TGTGCCAGTAAAGACAGTTTCCCCACGCGGACAGATACGCAGTATTTT. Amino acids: CASKDSFPTRTDTQYF.

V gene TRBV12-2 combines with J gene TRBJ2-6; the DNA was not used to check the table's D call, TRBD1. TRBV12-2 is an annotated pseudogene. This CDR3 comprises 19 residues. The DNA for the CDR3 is TGTGCAAGTCGCTTCCTCCGGGACAGCCTTCCTTCTGGGGCCAACGTCCTGACTTTC. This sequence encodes CASRFLRDSLPSGANVLTF.

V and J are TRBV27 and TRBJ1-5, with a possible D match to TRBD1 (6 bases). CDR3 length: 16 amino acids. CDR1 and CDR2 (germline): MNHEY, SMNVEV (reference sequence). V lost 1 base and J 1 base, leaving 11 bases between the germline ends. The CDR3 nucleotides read TGTGCCAGCAGTTTATTAGGGCAGGGGAGCAATCAGCCCCAGCATTTT. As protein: CASSLLGQGSNQPQHF.

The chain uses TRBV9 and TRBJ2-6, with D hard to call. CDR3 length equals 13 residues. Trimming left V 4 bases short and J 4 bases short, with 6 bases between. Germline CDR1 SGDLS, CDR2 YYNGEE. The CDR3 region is CASSKSGANVLTF. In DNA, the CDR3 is TGTGCCAGCAGCAAGAGCGGGGCCAACGTCCTGACTTTC.

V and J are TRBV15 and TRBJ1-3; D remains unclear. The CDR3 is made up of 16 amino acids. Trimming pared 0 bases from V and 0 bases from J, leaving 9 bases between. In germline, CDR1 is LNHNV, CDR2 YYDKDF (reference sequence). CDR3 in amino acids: CATSRESTTSGNTIYF. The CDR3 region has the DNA TGTGCCACCAGCAGAGAGAGCACCACCTCTGGAAACACCATATATTTT.

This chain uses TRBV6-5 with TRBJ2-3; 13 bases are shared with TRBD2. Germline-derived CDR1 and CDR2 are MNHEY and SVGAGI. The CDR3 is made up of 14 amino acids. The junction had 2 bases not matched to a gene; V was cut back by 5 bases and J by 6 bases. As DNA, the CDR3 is TGTGCCAGCAGTACGACTAGCGGGAGGGATACGCAGTATTTT. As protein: CASSTTSGRDTQYF.

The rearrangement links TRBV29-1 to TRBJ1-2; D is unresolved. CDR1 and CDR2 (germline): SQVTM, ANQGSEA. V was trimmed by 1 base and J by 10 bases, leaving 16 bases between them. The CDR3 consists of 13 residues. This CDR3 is CSVEAGRQGIYTF. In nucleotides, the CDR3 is TGCAGCGTTGAAGCTGGCAGACAAGGCATCTACACCTTC. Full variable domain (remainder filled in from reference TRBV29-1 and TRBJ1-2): SAVISQKPSRDICQRGTSLTIQCQVDSQVTMMFWYRQQPGQSLTLIATANQGSEATYESGFVIDKFPISRPNLTFSTLTVSNMSPEDSSIYLCSVEAGRQGIYTFGSGTRLTVV.

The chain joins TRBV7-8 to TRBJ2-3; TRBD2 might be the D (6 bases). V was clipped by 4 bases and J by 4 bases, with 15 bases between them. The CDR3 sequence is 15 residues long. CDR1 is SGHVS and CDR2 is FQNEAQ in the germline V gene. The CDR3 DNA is TGTGCCAGCAGCTCAAGAAACCGGAGGGCAGATACGCAGTATTTT. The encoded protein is CASSSRNRRADTQYF.

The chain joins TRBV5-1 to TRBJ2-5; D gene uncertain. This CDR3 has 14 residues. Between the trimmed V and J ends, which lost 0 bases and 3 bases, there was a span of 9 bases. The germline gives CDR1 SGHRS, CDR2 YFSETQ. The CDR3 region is CASSLGMTEETQYF. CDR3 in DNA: TGCGCCAGCAGCTTGGGTATGACCGAAGAGACCCAGTACTTC.